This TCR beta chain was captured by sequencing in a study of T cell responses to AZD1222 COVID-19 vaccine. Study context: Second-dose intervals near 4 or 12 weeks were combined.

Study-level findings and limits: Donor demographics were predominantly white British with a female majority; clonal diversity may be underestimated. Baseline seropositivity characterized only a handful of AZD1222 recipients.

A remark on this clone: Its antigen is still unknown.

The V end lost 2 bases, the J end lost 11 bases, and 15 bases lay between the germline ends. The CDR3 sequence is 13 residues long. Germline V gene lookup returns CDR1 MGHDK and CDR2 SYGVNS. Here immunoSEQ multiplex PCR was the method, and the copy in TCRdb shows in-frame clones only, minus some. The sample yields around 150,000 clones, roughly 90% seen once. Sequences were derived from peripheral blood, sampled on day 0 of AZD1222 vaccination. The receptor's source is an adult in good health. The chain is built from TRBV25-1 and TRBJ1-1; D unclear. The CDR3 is CASSEPVLQGAFF. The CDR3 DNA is TGTGCCAGCAGTGAACCCGTACTCCAAGGGGCTTTCTTT.